The clone carrying this T cell receptor (beta chain) occurred once. The CDR3 spans 13 residues. V lost 5 bases, J lost 2 bases, and 2 bases stayed unmatched. CDR1 is SGHDN, CDR2 FVKESK, per germline. The sample is drawn from a study of blood T cell repertoires in COVID-19. On the study more broadly: COVID-19 samples collected from the United States, Italy and Spain covered acute and convalescent phases. PBMCs, B-cell-depleted T cells, or T cells provided the cDNA or gDNA that made up the material.

The method was immunoSEQ multiplex PCR; TCRdb's version includes in-frame clones alone and lacks a portion of them. The repertoire has approximately 260,000 clones, about nine tenths of them found once; the top ten carry 2% to 2.5%. This TCR was recovered from a man aged 50 to 60 with acute or convalescent COVID-19. The rearrangement joins TRBV14 to TRBJ1-2; 7 bases fit TRBD1. The sequenced sample consisted of peripheral blood. As DNA, the CDR3 is TGTGCCAGCAGCGGGACAGAGAACTATGGCTACACCTTC. Translation: CASSGTENYGYTF.